This entry lists 13 T cell receptor beta chains sequenced from one sample in a study of cytomegalovirus exposure and HLA in healthy donors. In the PCR, 60 Vbeta and 13 Jbeta primers were used. Method: immunoSEQ multiplex PCR; TCRdb's copy keeps in-frame clones and lacks some. Of about 120,000 clones listed, less than 90% are singletons. The material sequenced was PBMCs. These TCRs come from a man younger than 30 in good health and CMV-seropositive.

This clone has more than one count but fewer than ten. The V and J genes are TRBV6-1 and TRBJ2-7; 7 bases are a match to TRBD2. Per the germline V gene, CDR1 is MNHNS and CDR2 is SASEGT. This CDR3 has 13 residues. The V gene end was trimmed by 10 bases and the J gene end by 5 bases; junction bases not matched to a gene: 11. CDR3 DNA: TGTGCCAACCAGGCGGGGGAGACGGACGAGCAGTACTTC. Translation: CANQAGETDEQYF.

V and J are TRBV7-9 and TRBJ2-4, with TRBD1 identical over 8 bases. The germline gives CDR1 SEHNR, CDR2 FQNEAQ (reference sequence). V trimming: 7 bases; J trimming: 5 bases; junction bases outside the gene matches: 7. This CDR3 spans 14 amino acids. The CDR3 DNA is TGTGCCAGCACTCCCGGGACAGGAGAAAACATTCAGTACTTC. It yields the protein CASTPGTGENIQYF. Full variable domain (rest looked up from reference TRBV7-9 and TRBJ2-4): DTGVSQNPRHKITKRGQNVTFRCDPISEHNRLYWYRQTLGQGPEFLTYFQNEAQLEKSRLLSDRFSAERPKGSFSTLEIQRTEQGDSAMYLCASTPGTGENIQYFGAGTRLSVL.

The chain recombines TRBV27 with TRBJ1-5; 7 bases map to TRBD1. Germline V lookup: CDR1 MNHEY, CDR2 SMNVEV (reference sequence). V lost 4 bases and J lost 2; bases outside the gene matches: 11. This CDR3 is built from 17 residues. CDR3 bases: TGTGCCAGCAGTTCTTTGACAGGGCTCGGTGGCAATCAGCCCCAGCATTTT. Translation: CASSSLTGLGGNQPQHF.

V gene TRBV7-9 combines with J gene TRBJ1-6; TRBD1 matches at 11 bases. Germline V gene sequence: CDR1 SEHNR, CDR2 FQNEAQ (reference sequence). The CDR3 runs to 17 residues. The J segment lost 2 bases and the V segment lost 5 bases, leaving 5 bases of the junction unmatched. The CDR3 bases are TGTGCCAGCAGCCCGGGGACAGGGGGACCCTATAATTCACCCCTCCACTTT. It specifies CASSPGTGGPYNSPLHF. The variable domain in full, with the rest retrieved from reference TRBV7-9 and TRBJ1-6, is DTGVSQNPRHKITKRGQNVTFRCDPISEHNRLYWYRQTLGQGPEFLTYFQNEAQLEKSRLLSDRFSAERPKGSFSTLEIQRTEQGDSAMYLCASSPGTGGPYNSPLHFGNGTRLTVT.

This clone occurred once. Here the CDR3 DNA reads TGTGCCAGCACTACCACCGGGGAGCTGTTTTTT. This codes for CASTTTGELFF. V gene TRBV6-6 combines with J gene TRBJ2-2; D is unclear. The germline V gene has CDR1 MNHNY and CDR2 SVGAGI (reference sequence). Trimming removed 7 bases from V and 4 bases from J, with 4 bases in between. This CDR3 contains 11 residues.

The gene calls are TRBV30 and TRBJ1-2; 11 bases fit TRBD1. The ends lost 7 bases at V and 5 bases at J; junction bases unmatched: 6. CDR1 GTSNPN and CDR2 SVGIG come from the germline V gene (reference sequence). This CDR3 comprises 13 residues. The CDR3 DNA is TGTGCCTCCGGGACAGGGGGATGGTATGGCTACACCTTC. Protein product: CASGTGGWYGYTF.

The gene calls are TRBV27 and TRBJ2-7; a weak D match, TRBD2 (5 bases). This CDR3 comprises 14 residues. Germline lookup yields CDR1 MNHEY and CDR2 SMNVEV (reference sequence). Trimming removed 8 bases from V and 6 bases from J, with 20 bases in between. The CDR3: CASGSSGPLGEQYF. The CDR3 coding sequence is TGTGCCAGCGGGTCAAGCGGACCACTAGGCGAGCAGTACTTC.

This clone appeared once. The chain carries TRBV6-1 and TRBJ2-7; the D gene is possibly TRBD1 (5 bases). The V end lost 3 bases, the J end lost 1 base, and 13 bases lay between the germline ends. The CDR3 is 15 amino acids. Germline CDR1 and CDR2: MNHNS and SASEGT. This CDR3 reads CASSEVGLPSYEQYF. The CDR3 DNA reads TGTGCCAGCAGTGAGGTGGGGCTACCTTCCTACGAGCAGTACTTC.

This chain joins TRBV6-5 and TRBJ1-6, with unresolved D. V was shortened by 2 bases and J by 5 bases, with 10 bases between the two germline ends. Germline assignment: CDR1 MNHEY and CDR2 SVGAGI. The CDR3 consists of 15 residues. The DNA of the CDR3 is TGTGCCAGCAGTTACGGCCCTCGCAATAATTCACCCCTCCACTTT. Protein product: CASSYGPRNNSPLHF.

This chain connects TRBV9 to TRBJ2-1; D perhaps matches TRBD1 (5 bases). This CDR3 contains 13 residues. V gave up 0 bases and J gave up 7 bases, with 8 bases separating them. CDR1 SGDLS and CDR2 YYNGEE come from the germline V gene. CDR3 loop: CASSVGPGNEQFF. Written as DNA, the CDR3 is TGTGCCAGCAGCGTAGGTCCAGGGAATGAGCAGTTCTTC.

The chain uses TRBV2 and TRBJ1-6; D is uncertain. Germline V gene lookup returns CDR1 SNHLY and CDR2 FYNNEI. The CDR3 extends over 13 amino acids. V lost 6 bases and J lost 8, with 11 bases in between. The CDR3 here is CASRETRDSPLHF. The CDR3 DNA reads TGTGCCAGCAGAGAGACTAGGGATTCACCCCTCCACTTT.

The chain joins TRBV19 to TRBJ1-1; no clear D gene. From germline, CDR1 is LNHDA and CDR2 SQIVND (reference sequence). The CDR3 loop spans 13 amino acids. The V end was cut by 5 bases, the J end by 8 bases, with 15 bases between. The CDR3 region has the DNA TGTGCCAGTAGTTACGGGAAGGGATACGAAGCTTTCTTT. Encoded protein: CASSYGKGYEAFF.

The gene calls are TRBV19 and TRBJ2-1; D is perhaps TRBD2 (6 bases). The CDR3 has 14 amino acids. Germline assignment: CDR1 LNHDA and CDR2 SQIVND (reference sequence). Trimming removed 5 bases at V and 0 bases at J, with 8 bases between. The CDR3 nucleotides read TGTGCCAGTAGTGGGGGGAGCTCCTACAATGAGCAGTTCTTC. The encoded protein is CASSGGSSYNEQFF.